A selection of T cell receptor beta chains follows, all from one sample in a study of naive and memory T cell subsets. Via MiXCR, TCRdb re-called the UMI-ligation and nested PCR reads, giving one row per CDR3 protein. In the table there are over 100,000 distinct CDR3 sequences, about 14% of which are singletons. What was sequenced was naive CD8+ T cells from blood. Receptor source: a human donor in good health. The CDR3 runs from the conserved cysteine through the conserved F or W. The order of the fields is J gene, D gene, V gene, clone size, CDR3 DNA, CDR3 protein. D genes are given only for firm matches. Rows may omit the clone size; those that give it use once, few, many or a size class.

j_call: TRBJ2-2
d_call: TRBD2
v_call: TRBV12-3/TRBV12-4
clone_size: -
cdr3_nt: TGTGCCAGCAGGCAGGCTAGCGGAAGTGAGAACACCGGGGAGCTGTTTTTT
cdr3_aa: CASRQASGSENTGELFF

j_call: TRBJ2-5
d_call: TRBD2
v_call: TRBV19
clone_size: -
cdr3_nt: TGTGCCAGTACTAGCGGACATCCAGGTGCTGAGACCCAGTACTTC
cdr3_aa: CASTSGHPGAETQYF

j_call: TRBJ1-6
d_call: TRBD1
v_call: TRBV15
clone_size: -
cdr3_nt: TGTGCCACCAGCTCGGACAGGGAAAATTCACCCCTCCACTTT
cdr3_aa: CATSSDRENSPLHF

j_call: TRBJ1-5
d_call: -
v_call: TRBV9
clone_size: -
cdr3_nt: TGTGCCAGCAGCGTAGATGGGGGGAGCAATCAGCCCCAGCATTTT
cdr3_aa: CASSVDGGSNQPQHF

j_call: TRBJ2-1
d_call: TRBD2
v_call: TRBV3-1
clone_size: few
cdr3_nt: TGTGCCAGCAGCCAAGAACTAGCGGGAGGTTATGAGCAGTTCTTC
cdr3_aa: CASSQELAGGYEQFF

j_call: TRBJ2-3
d_call: TRBD2
v_call: TRBV5-4
clone_size: -
cdr3_nt: TGTGCCAGCAGCAAAGGAGCGGGAGGGCTCACAGATACGCAGTATTTT
cdr3_aa: CASSKGAGGLTDTQYF

j_call: TRBJ2-1
d_call: -
v_call: TRBV6-2/TRBV6-3
clone_size: -
cdr3_nt: TGTGCCAGCAGGGCCCTCCGGTATGAGCAGTTCTTC
cdr3_aa: CASRALRYEQFF

j_call: TRBJ2-7
d_call: -
v_call: TRBV29-1
clone_size: -
cdr3_nt: TGCAGCGTTGGCCCCGGCGCCTCCTACGAGCAGTACTTC
cdr3_aa: CSVGPGASYEQYF

j_call: TRBJ1-4
d_call: -
v_call: TRBV7-9
clone_size: many
cdr3_nt: TGTGCCAGCAGCTTATCGGGAAGGGGGAGGCGAAATGAAAAACTGTTTTTT
cdr3_aa: CASSLSGRGRRNEKLFF

j_call: TRBJ1-5
d_call: -
v_call: TRBV19
clone_size: -
cdr3_nt: TGTGCCAGTAAAGCTGAGGGCTGGAGCAATCAGCCCCAGCATTTT
cdr3_aa: CASKAEGWSNQPQHF

j_call: TRBJ1-5
d_call: -
v_call: TRBV30
clone_size: few
cdr3_nt: TGTGCCTGGAGTGGCCTCAATCAGCCCCAGCATTTT
cdr3_aa: CAWSGLNQPQHF